These 2 T cell receptor beta chains came from one sample sequenced in a study of metastatic and nonmetastatic thyroid tumors. TCRdb called clones again from the PCR reads with MiXCR. Of about 22,000 clones in the sample, approximately 14% were seen once. Prior to thyroid surgery, none of the patients had received any treatment. The sequenced sample was tumor tissue. The receptors originated from a female donor with papillary thyroid cancer or a benign thyroid nodule (not recorded which). Some clones in this sample may be carry-over from other donors' samples.

This clone was seen at least ten times. The CDR3 here is CASSEALAGVAQYF. CDR3 bases: TGTGCCAGCAGTGAAGCCCTAGCGGGGGTTGCGCAGTACTTC. This rearrangement joins TRBV6-1 to TRBJ2-7; 10 positions agree with TRBD2. Germline loops: CDR1 MNHNS, CDR2 SASEGT. The CDR3 consists of 14 residues. The J segment lost 9 bases and the V segment lost 0 bases, leaving 5 bases of the junction unmatched.

By share of the sample, this clone is medium-sized. V is TRBV14 and J is TRBJ2-7; D perhaps matches TRBD2 (5 bases). The V gene lost 2 bases and the J gene lost 4 bases, with 15 bases spanning the gap. The CDR3 is 15 residues long. CDR1 is SGHDN, CDR2 FVKESK, per germline. The CDR3 loop reads CASSQFIGESYEQYF. The CDR3 bases are TGTGCCAGCAGCCAATTTATCGGGGAGTCTTACGAGCAGTACTTC. The variable domain in full, with the rest retrieved from reference TRBV14 and TRBJ2-7, is EAGVTQFPSHSVIEKGQTVTLRCDPISGHDNLYWYRRVMGKEIKFLLHFVKESKQDESGMPNNRFLAERTGGTYSTLKVQPAELEDSGVYFCASSQFIGESYEQYFGPGTRLTVT.